This T cell receptor beta chain originates from a study of T cells in localized non-small cell lung cancer. This clone came up once. Germline CDR1 is SGHAT and CDR2 is FQNNGV. This CDR3 contains 16 residues. Trimming removed 5 bases at V and 2 bases at J, with 18 bases between. TCRdb keeps only in-frame clones here, not all; method: immunoSEQ multiplex PCR. Among around 26,000 clones listed, more than 85% were seen once. The sequence was collected from a female donor at least 60 years old with stage II squamous cell lung carcinoma. The V call is TRBV11-2, the J call TRBJ1-2; tentative D call: TRBD1 (6 bases). The specimen was peripheral blood, collected before any cancer treatment. CDR3 DNA: TGTGCCAGCAGCCACCTCCCGTGGGGGCCCAACTATGGCTACACCTTC. This sequence encodes CASSHLPWGPNYGYTF.